The source of this T cell receptor beta chain is a study of identical twins. TCRdb re-called the 5' RACE reads with MiXCR, one entry per CDR3 protein. Of fewer than 650,000 distinct CDR3 sequences detected, 9.5% to 10% appear once; the ten largest clones hold more than 2.5%. The sample holds a few counts of this clonotype. The CDR3 runs to 13 residues. V was trimmed by 3 bases and J by 8 bases, leaving 12 bases between them. In germline, CDR1 is ENHRY, CDR2 SYGVKD. These data were also reused for a study on yellow fever vaccine responses in identical twins.

The sequence was collected from a woman aged 18-29 years in good health. The sequenced sample consisted of PBMCs. The chain joins TRBV10-3 to TRBJ2-3; D not certain. The CDR3 sequence is CAISEPSWVTQYF. CDR3 bases: TGTGCCATCAGTGAACCCAGTTGGGTTACGCAGTATTTT.